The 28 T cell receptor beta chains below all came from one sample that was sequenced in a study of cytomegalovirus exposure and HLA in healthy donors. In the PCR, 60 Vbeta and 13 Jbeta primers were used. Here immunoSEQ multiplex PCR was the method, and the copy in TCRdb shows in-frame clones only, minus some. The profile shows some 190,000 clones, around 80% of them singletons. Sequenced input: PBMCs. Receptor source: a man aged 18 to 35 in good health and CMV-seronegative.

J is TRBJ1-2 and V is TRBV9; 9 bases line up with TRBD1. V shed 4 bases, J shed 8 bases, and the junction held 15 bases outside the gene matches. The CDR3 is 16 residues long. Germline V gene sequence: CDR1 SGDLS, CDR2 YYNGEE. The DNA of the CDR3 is TGTGCCAGCAGCCCGAGGGTGGGACAGGGAACGTGGGGCTACACCTTC. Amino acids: CASSPRVGQGTWGYTF.

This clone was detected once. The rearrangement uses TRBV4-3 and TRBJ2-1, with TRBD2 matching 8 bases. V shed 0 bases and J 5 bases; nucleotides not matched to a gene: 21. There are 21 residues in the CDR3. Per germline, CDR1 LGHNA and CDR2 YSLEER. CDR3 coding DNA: TGCGCCAGCAGCCAAGAAGCTCCTCATGAGCGGGAGTCCTACGTGGACAATGAGCAGTTCTTC. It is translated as CASSQEAPHERESYVDNEQFF.

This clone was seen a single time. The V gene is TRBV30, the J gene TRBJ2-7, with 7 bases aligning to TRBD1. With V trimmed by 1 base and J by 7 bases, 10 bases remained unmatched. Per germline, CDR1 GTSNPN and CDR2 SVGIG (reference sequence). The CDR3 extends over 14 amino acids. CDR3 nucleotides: TGTGCCTGGAGTGAGGGAAGGGGGCCTAATGAGCAGTACTTC. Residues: CAWSEGRGPNEQYF. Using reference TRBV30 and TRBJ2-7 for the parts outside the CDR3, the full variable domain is SQTIHQWPATLVQPVGSPLSLECTVEGTSNPNLYWYRQAAGRGLQLLFYSVGIGQISSEVPQNLSASRPQDRQFILSSKKLLLSDSGFYLCAWSEGRGPNEQYFGPGTRLTVT.

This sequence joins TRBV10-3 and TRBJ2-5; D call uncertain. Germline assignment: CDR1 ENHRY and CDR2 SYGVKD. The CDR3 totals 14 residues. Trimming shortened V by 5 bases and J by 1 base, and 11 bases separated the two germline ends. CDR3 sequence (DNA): TGTGCCATCAGTACAATAGCTAGCCAAGAGACCCAGTACTTC. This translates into CAISTIASQETQYF.

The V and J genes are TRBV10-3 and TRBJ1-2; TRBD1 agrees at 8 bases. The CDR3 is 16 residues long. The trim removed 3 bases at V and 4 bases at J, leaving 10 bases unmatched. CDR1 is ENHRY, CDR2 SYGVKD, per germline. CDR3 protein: CAISDPGQGDGYGYTF. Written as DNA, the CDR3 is TGTGCCATCAGTGACCCAGGACAGGGAGATGGCTATGGCTACACCTTC.

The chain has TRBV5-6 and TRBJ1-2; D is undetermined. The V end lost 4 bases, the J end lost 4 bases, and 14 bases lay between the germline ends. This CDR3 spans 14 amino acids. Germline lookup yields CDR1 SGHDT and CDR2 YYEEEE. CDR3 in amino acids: CASSPGTASYGYTF. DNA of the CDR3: TGTGCCAGCAGCCCCGGCACCGCTAGCTATGGCTACACCTTC.

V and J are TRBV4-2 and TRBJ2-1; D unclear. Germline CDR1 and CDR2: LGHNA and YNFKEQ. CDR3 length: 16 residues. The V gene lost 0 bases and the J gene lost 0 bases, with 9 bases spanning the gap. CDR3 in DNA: TGTGCCAGCAGCCAAGATAGCTCTAGCTCCTACAATGAGCAGTTCTTC. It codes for CASSQDSSSSYNEQFF.

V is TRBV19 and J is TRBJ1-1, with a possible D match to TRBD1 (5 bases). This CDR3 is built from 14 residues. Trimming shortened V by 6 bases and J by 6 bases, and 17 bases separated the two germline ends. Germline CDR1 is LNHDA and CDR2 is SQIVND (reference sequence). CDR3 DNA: TGTGCCAGTAGGGCCGTCCGGGGGGAGGCTGAAGCTTTCTTT. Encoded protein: CASRAVRGEAEAFF.

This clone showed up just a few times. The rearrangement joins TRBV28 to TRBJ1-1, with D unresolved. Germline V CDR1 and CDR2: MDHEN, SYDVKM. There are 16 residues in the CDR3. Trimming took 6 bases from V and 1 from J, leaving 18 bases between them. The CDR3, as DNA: TGTGCCAGCAGCATTGGGTCGATGGGCAAGAACACTGAAGCTTTCTTT. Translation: CASSIGSMGKNTEAFF.

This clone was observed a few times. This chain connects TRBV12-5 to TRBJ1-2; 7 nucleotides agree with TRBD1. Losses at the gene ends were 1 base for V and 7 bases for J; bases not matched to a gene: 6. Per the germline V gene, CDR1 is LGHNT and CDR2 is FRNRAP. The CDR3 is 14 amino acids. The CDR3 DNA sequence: TGTGCTAGTGGTTTGGACAGGGGACTCGCTGGCTACACCTTC. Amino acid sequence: CASGLDRGLAGYTF.

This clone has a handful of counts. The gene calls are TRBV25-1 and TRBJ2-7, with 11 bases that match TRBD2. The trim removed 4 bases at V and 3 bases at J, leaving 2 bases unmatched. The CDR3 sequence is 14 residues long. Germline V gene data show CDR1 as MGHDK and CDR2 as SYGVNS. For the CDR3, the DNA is TGTGCCAGCAGTGGGCTAGCGGGAGGCTACGAGCAGTACTTC. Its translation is CASSGLAGGYEQYF.

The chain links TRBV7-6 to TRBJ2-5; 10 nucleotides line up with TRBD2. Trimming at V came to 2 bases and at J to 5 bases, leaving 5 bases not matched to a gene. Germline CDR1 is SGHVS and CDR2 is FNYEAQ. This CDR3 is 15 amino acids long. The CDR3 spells CASSLSSGGGETQYF. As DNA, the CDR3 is TGTGCCAGCAGCTTATCTAGCGGGGGTGGGGAGACCCAGTACTTC.

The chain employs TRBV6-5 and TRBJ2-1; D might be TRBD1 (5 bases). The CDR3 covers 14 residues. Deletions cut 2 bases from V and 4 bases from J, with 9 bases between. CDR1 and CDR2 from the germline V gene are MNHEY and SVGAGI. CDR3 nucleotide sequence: TGTGCCAGCAGTTACCTTAGGGGATACAATGAGCAGTTCTTC. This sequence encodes CASSYLRGYNEQFF.

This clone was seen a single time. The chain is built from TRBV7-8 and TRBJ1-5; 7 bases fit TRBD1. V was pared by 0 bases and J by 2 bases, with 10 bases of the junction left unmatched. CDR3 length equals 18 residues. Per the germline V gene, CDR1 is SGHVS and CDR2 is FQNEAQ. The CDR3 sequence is CASSLAATGRHGNQPQHF. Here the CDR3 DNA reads TGTGCCAGCAGCTTAGCAGCGACAGGGCGCCATGGCAATCAGCCCCAGCATTTT.

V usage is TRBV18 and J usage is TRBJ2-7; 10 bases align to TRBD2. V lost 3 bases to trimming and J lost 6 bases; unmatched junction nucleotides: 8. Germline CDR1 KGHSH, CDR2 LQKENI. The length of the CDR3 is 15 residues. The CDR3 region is CASSPRTSGMSEQYF. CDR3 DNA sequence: TGTGCCAGCTCACCTAGAACTAGCGGGATGAGCGAGCAGTACTTC. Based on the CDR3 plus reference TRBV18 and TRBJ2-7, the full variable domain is NAGVMQNPRHLVRRRGQEARLRCSPMKGHSHVYWYRQLPEEGLKFMVYLQKENIIDESGMPKERFSAEFPKEGPSILRIQQVVRGDSAAYFCASSPRTSGMSEQYFGPGTRLTVT.

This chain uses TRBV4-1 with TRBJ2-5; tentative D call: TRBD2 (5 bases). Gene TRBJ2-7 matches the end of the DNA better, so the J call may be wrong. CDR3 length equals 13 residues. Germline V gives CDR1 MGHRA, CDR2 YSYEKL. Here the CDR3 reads CASSQGGIDEQYF. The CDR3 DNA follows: TGCGCCAGCAGCCAAGGAGGGATCGACGAGCAGTACTTC.

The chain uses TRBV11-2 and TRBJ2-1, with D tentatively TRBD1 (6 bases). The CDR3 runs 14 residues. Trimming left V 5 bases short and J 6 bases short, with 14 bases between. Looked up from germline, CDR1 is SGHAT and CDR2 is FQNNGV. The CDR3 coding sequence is TGTGCCAGCAGCCACGAGGGACACCGCAATGAGCAGTTCTTC. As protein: CASSHEGHRNEQFF.

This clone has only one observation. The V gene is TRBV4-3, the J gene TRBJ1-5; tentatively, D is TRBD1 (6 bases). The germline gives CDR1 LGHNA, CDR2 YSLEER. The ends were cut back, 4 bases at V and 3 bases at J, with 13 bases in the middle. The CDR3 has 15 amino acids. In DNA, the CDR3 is TGCGCCAGCAGCCCCACAGGGTTGTCCAATCAGCCCCAGCATTTT. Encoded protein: CASSPTGLSNQPQHF.

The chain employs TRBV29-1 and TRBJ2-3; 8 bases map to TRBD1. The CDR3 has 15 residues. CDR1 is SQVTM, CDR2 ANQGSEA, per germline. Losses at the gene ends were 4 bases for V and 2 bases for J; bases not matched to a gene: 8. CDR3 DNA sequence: TGCAGCGTTGCCCGCCAGGGGGCTACCACAGATACGCAGTATTTT. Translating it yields CSVARQGATTDTQYF.

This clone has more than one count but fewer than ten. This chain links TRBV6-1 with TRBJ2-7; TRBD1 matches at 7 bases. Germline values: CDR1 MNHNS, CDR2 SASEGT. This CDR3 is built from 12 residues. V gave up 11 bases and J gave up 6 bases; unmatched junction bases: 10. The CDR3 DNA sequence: TGTGCCTGCTCCTTGACAGGGAGCGAGCAGTACTTC. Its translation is CACSLTGSEQYF.

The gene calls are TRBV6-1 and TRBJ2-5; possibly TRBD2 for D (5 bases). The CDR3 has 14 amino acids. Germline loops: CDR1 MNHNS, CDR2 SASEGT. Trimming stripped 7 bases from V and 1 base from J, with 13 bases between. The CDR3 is CASTTGVAQETQYF. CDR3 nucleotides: TGTGCCAGCACCACCGGGGTGGCCCAAGAGACCCAGTACTTC.

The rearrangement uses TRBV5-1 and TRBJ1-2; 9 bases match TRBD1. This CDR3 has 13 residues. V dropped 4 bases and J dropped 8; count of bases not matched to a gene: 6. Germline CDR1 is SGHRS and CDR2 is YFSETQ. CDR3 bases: TGCGCCAGCAGCCTTACAGGGGGCGACGGCTACACCTTC. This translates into CASSLTGGDGYTF.

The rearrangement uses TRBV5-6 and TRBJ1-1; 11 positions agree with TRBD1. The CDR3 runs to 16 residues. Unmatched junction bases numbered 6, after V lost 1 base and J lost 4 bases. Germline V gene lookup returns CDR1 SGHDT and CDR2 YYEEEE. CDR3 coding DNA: TGTGCCAGCAGCTTGATGGGGACAGGGGGAGGCACTGAAGCTTTCTTT. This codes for CASSLMGTGGGTEAFF.

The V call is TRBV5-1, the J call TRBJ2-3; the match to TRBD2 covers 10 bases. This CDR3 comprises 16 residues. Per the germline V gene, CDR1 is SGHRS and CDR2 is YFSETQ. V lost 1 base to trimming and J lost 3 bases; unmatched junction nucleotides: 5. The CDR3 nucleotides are TGCGCCAGCAGCTTGTTAGCGGGGGGAGGTACAGATACGCAGTATTTT. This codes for CASSLLAGGGTDTQYF.

The CDR3 loop reads CAWTGSWVTEAFF. The CDR3, as DNA: TGTGCCTGGACGGGTAGTTGGGTCACTGAAGCTTTCTTT. J is TRBJ1-1 and V is TRBV30; D not resolved. CDR1 and CDR2 from the germline V gene are GTSNPN and SVGIG (reference sequence). V dropped 4 bases and J dropped 4 bases, with 13 bases sitting between them. CDR3 length: 13 residues.

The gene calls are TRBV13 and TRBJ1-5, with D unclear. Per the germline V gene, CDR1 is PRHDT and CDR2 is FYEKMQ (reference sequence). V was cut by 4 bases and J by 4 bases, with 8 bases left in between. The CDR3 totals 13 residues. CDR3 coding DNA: TGTGCCAGCAGCTCCCATCATAATCAGCCCCAGCATTTT. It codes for CASSSHHNQPQHF.

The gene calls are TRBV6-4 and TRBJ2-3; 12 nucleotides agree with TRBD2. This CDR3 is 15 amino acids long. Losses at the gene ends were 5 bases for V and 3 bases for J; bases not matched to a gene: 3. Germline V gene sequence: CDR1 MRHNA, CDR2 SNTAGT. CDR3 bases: TGTGCCAGCAGTCCTAGCGGGGGGGCAACAGATACGCAGTATTTT. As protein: CASSPSGGATDTQYF.

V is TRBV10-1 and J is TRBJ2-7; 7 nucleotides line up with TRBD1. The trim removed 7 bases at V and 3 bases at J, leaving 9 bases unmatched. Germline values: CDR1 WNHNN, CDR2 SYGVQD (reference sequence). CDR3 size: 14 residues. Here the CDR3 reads CASTQGDRGYEQYF. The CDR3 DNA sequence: TGCGCCAGCACTCAAGGGGACAGAGGCTACGAGCAGTACTTC.